What follows is one TCR beta chain and its context. The protocol was immunoSEQ multiplex PCR, while the TCRdb copy is restricted to in-frame clones and leaves out a portion. There are about 75,000 clones in the sample; roughly nine tenths occur only once, and about 8% lies in the top ten. This sample was taken from a study of OX40 agonist ivuxolimab in advanced cancers. About the research overall: Across the patients, intravenous ivuxolimab was delivered every 2 weeks at 0.01 to 10 mg/kg. Males comprised roughly four fifths of the group, whose mean age was roughly 60 years (range 23 to 79). The study reported partial responses in three patients: one hepatocellular carcinoma, two cutaneous melanoma.

Germline assignment: CDR1 MNHNY and CDR2 SVGAGI (reference sequence). This CDR3 is built from 15 residues. The ends were cut back, 0 bases at V and 5 bases at J, with 13 bases in the middle. The chain joins TRBV6-6 to TRBJ2-5, with D hard to call. Sequences were derived from CD4+ or CD8+ T cells sorted from blood, sampled in a trial of the OX40 agonist ivuxolimab. This TCR was recovered from an adult with an advanced solid tumor such as melanoma, head and neck, liver or kidney cancer. CDR3 loop: CASSYSSGTAETQYF. The DNA of the CDR3 is TGTGCCAGCAGTTACTCGAGTGGTACCGCTGAGACCCAGTACTTC.